This T cell receptor (beta chain) is drawn from a study of T cell responses to AZD1222 COVID-19 vaccine. The CDR3 extends over 13 amino acids. CDR1 and CDR2 (germline): SGHNT, YENEEA. V lost 1 base and J lost 6; bases outside the gene matches: 2. Study-wide findings and caveats: Reports say nearly half of spike-specific TCRs go after unmutated variant regions. Spike was spanned by vaccine-associated CD4 TCRs, which were dominant at 160-218 and 743-854. Donors, mostly white British, included more females; clonal diversity was possibly underestimated. Only a handful of AZD1222 recipients, more than 5 in all, had baseline seropositivity.

Only in-frame clones appear in the TCRdb table, and some are missing; sequencing was by immunoSEQ multiplex PCR. The data contain roughly 140,000 clones, approximately 88% of them singletons. As regards this clone: The antigen is unknown.

The J gene is TRBJ2-7, the V gene TRBV11-3; TRBD2 matches at 8 bases. The material sequenced was peripheral blood, taken on day 0 of AZD1222 vaccination. This receptor was obtained from an adult in good health. The CDR3 spells CASSLGSGGEQYF. The CDR3 DNA reads TGTGCCAGCAGCTTAGGAAGCGGGGGCGAGCAGTACTTC.